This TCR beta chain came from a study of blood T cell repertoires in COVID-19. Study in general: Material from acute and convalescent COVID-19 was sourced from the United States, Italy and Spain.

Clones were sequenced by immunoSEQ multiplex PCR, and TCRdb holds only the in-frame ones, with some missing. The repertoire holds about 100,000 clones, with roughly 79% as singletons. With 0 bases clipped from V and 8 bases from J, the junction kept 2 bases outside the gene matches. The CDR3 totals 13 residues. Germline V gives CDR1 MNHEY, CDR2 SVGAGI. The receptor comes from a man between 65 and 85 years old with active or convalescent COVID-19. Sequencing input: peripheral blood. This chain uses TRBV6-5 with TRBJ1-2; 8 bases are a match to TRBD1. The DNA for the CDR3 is TGTGCCAGCAGTTACTCTTCAGGGGGCGGCTACACCTTC. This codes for CASSYSSGGGYTF.